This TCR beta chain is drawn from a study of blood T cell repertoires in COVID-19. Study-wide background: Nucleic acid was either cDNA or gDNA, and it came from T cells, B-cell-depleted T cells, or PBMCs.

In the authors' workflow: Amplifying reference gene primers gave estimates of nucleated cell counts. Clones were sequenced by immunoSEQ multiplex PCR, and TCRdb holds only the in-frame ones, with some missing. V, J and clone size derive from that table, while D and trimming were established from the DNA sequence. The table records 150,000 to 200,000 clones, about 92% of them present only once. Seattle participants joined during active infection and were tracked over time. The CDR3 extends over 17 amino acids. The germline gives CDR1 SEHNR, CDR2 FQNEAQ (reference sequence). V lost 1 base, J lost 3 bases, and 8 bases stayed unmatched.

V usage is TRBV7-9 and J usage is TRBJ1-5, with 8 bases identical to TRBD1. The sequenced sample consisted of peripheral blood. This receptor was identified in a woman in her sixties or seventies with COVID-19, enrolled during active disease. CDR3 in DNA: TGTGCCAGCAGCTTAGGACGTGGACAGGGTCACAATCAGCCCCAGCATTTT. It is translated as CASSLGRGQGHNQPQHF.